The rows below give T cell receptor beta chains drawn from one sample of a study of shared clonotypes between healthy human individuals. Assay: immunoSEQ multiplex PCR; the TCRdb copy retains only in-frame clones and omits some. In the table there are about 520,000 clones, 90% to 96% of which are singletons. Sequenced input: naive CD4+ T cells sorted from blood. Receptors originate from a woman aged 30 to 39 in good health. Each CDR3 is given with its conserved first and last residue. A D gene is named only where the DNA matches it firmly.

CSVSRTNTEAFF TGCAGCGTTTCACGGACTAACACTGAAGCTTTCTTT - TRBJ1-1 TRBV29-1
CASSANRGATEAFF TGCGCCAGCAGCGCAAACAGGGGGGCGACTGAAGCTTTCTTT TRBD1 TRBJ1-1 TRBV5-1
CAWRDWKRNEQFF TGTGCCTGGAGGGACTGGAAGCGTAATGAGCAGTTCTTC - TRBJ2-1 TRBV30
CASSQVMLAGGSNNEQFF TGCGCCAGCAGCCAAGTTATGCTAGCGGGAGGTTCAAACAATGAGCAGTTCTTC TRBD2 TRBJ2-1 TRBV4-1
CASSSGGRTGELFF TGTGCCAGCAGCTCGGGTGGTAGAACCGGGGAGCTGTTTTTT - TRBJ2-2 TRBV7-9
CASSFRLNGGGTAYEQYF TGCGCCAGCAGCTTTCGCCTAAATGGCGGAGGCACGGCCTACGAGCAGTACTTC - TRBJ2-7 TRBV5-1
CASNSGGTGEQPQHF TGTGCCAGCAATTCAGGAGGGACAGGGGAACAGCCCCAGCATTTT TRBD1 TRBJ1-5 TRBV6-1
CASSMTVADQPQHF TGTGCCAGTAGTATGACGGTAGCTGATCAGCCCCAGCATTTT - TRBJ1-5 TRBV19
CATSRGGGVDTEAFF TGTGCCACCAGCAGAGGGGGGGGAGTGGACACTGAAGCTTTCTTT - TRBJ1-1 TRBV15
CAWSAAGGYEQYF TGTGCCTGGAGTGCAGCGGGAGGCTACGAGCAGTACTTC TRBD2 TRBJ2-7 TRBV30
CASSPLRDTQYF TGTGCCAGCAGCCCGCTGCGTGACACGCAGTATTTT - TRBJ2-3 TRBV7-2
CASSEGWTEFSYEQYF TGTGCCAGCAGTGAGGGTTGGACAGAGTTTTCCTACGAGCAGTACTTC - TRBJ2-7 TRBV2
CASSQAAGTGELFF TGCGCCAGCAGCCAAGCAGCGGGTACCGGGGAGCTGTTTTTT - TRBJ2-2 TRBV5-1
CSAHATGAGNTIYF TGCAGCGCCCACGCGACAGGGGCTGGAAACACCATATATTTT TRBD1 TRBJ1-3 TRBV29-1
CASNEGQIYEQYF TGTGCCAGCAACGAGGGACAGATATACGAGCAGTACTTC TRBD1 TRBJ2-7 TRBV28
CATTALGGGTQYF TGTGCCACCACGGCGTTGGGGGGTGGGACCCAGTACTTC - TRBJ2-5 TRBV19
CASSFGSGARETQYF TGTGCCAGCAGTTTTGGGAGCGGGGCGCGAGAGACCCAGTACTTC TRBD2 TRBJ2-5 TRBV28
CACNTAGGSYNEQFF TGTGCCTGCAACACTGCTGGCGGGAGCTACAATGAGCAGTTCTTC TRBD2 TRBJ2-1 TRBV30
CAISERDSSSGNTIYF TGTGCCATCAGTGAGCGAGACAGCAGCTCTGGAAACACCATATATTTT - TRBJ1-3 TRBV10-3
CASSTGLAGAVNEQFF TGTGCCAGCAGCACGGGACTAGCGGGAGCAGTTAATGAGCAGTTCTTC TRBD2 TRBJ2-1 TRBV7-9
CASSRDRGNQETQYF TGTGCCAGCAGCCGGGACAGGGGTAACCAAGAGACCCAGTACTTC TRBD1 TRBJ2-5 TRBV28
CASSLGLLGYGYTF TGTGCCAGCAGTTTAGGGTTATTGGGCTATGGCTACACCTTC - TRBJ1-2 TRBV28
CASSHLGRTSYNEQFF TGCGCCAGCAGCCACCTCGGGAGAACCTCCTACAATGAGCAGTTCTTC - TRBJ2-1 TRBV4-1